The text below deals with one TCR beta chain. This specimen comes from a study of T cells in Graves' hyperthyroidism and ophthalmopathy. It was RNA transcripts that yielded the amplified TCR beta CDR3 regions. First-round RT-PCR of the TCR CDR3 relied on the HTBI primer set. Via MiXCR, TCRdb re-called the multiplex PCR reads, giving one row per CDR3 protein. The sample lists 500,000 to 600,000 distinct CDR3 sequences, approximately 49% occurring once. Per the germline V gene, CDR1 is SGHRS and CDR2 is YFSETQ. Trimming cost V 3 bases and J 4 bases; bases outside gene matches: 4. The CDR3 sequence is 13 residues long.

Sequencing was carried out using peripheral blood or thyroid tissue (not recorded which). This clonotype originated in an adult woman with Graves' disease, either hyperthyroidism or ophthalmopathy (not recorded which). The rearrangement joins TRBV5-1 to TRBJ2-7, with 7 bases lining up with TRBD2. CDR3 protein: CASSWGGLYEQYF. The CDR3 nucleotides read TGCGCCAGCAGCTGGGGGGGACTTTACGAGCAGTACTTC.